The 15 T cell receptor beta chains reported below all come from one sample, sequenced in a study of blood T cell repertoires in COVID-19. Generated by immunoSEQ multiplex PCR, the TCRdb table keeps only in-frame clones and is missing some. Among some 200,000 clones, about 88% were seen once, and the ten largest hold about 15%. The sequenced sample consisted of peripheral blood. These receptors were taken from a young man with active or convalescent COVID-19.

Worth noting for this clone: Sequence at one end of the junction differs from germline and may be a read error. The V call is TRBV19, the J call TRBJ1-4; D might be TRBD1 (5 bases). Germline values: CDR1 LNHDA, CDR2 SQIVND (reference sequence). The CDR3 runs 11 residues. The CDR3 DNA reads as TGTGCCAGTAGTATAGGTCCAGGGATGATTTTT. Translation gives CASSIGPGMIF.

The chain uses TRBV10-3 and TRBJ1-4; D is perhaps TRBD1 (6 bases). Germline CDR1 ENHRY, CDR2 SYGVKD. This CDR3 has 13 amino acids. V gave up 7 bases and J gave up 8 bases, with 14 bases separating them. The DNA of the CDR3 is TGTGCCATCACGACAGGACCGGGGGAAAAACTGTTTTTT. It encodes CAITTGPGEKLFF.

The chain couples TRBV7-9 to TRBJ2-1, with a possible D match to TRBD2 (5 bases). The CDR3 has 13 residues. V dropped 2 bases and J dropped 5 bases, with 7 bases sitting between them. Germline CDR1 is SEHNR and CDR2 is FQNEAQ (reference sequence). CDR3 loop: CASSLSGHNEQFF. CDR3 in DNA: TGTGCCAGCAGCTTAAGCGGCCACAATGAGCAGTTCTTC. Full variable domain (outside the CDR3, taken from reference TRBV7-9 and TRBJ2-1): DTGVSQNPRHKITKRGQNVTFRCDPISEHNRLYWYRQTLGQGPEFLTYFQNEAQLEKSRLLSDRFSAERPKGSFSTLEIQRTEQGDSAMYLCASSLSGHNEQFFGPGTRLTVL.

The chain employs TRBV5-1 and TRBJ2-6; 12 bases align to TRBD1. V shed 0 bases, J shed 3 bases, and the junction held 4 bases outside the gene matches. CDR3 length equals 18 residues. Germline V lookup: CDR1 SGHRS, CDR2 YFSETQ. The CDR3 region has the DNA TGCGCCAGCAGCTTGGAGGGACAGGGGGCTAATGGGGCCAACGTCCTGACTTTC. Translating gives CASSLEGQGANGANVLTF.

The sample holds a few counts of this clone. The rearrangement uses TRBV5-1 and TRBJ1-2, with 8 nucleotides matching TRBD1. Germline V gene data show CDR1 as SGHRS and CDR2 as YFSETQ. J gave up 6 bases and V 6 bases, and 10 bases lay outside the gene matches. The CDR3 has 14 residues. The CDR3: CASNQGAGGDGYTF. CDR3 nucleotides: TGCGCCAGCAACCAAGGGGCAGGGGGCGATGGCTACACCTTC. The entire variable domain, with the rest obtained from reference TRBV5-1 and TRBJ1-2, is as follows: KAGVTQTPRYLIKTRGQQVTLSCSPISGHRSVSWYQQTPGQGLQFLFEYFSETQRNKGNFPGRFSGRQFSNSRSEMNVSTLELGDSALYLCASNQGAGGDGYTFGSGTRLTVV.

The V call is TRBV27, the J call TRBJ2-6; D call uncertain. The CDR3 covers 18 residues. The germline V gene has CDR1 MNHEY and CDR2 SMNVEV (reference sequence). Trimming cost V 0 bases and J 0 bases, with 12 bases left between them. This CDR3 is CASSLSLPRHSGANVLTF. The CDR3 region has the DNA TGTGCCAGCAGTTTATCCCTCCCTCGACACTCTGGGGCCAACGTCCTGACTTTC.

The chain is built from TRBV2 and TRBJ1-5; D is ambiguous. CDR3 length equals 15 residues. Between the trimmed V and J ends, which lost 5 bases and 3 bases, there was a span of 14 bases. Germline V gene lookup returns CDR1 SNHLY and CDR2 FYNNEI. The CDR3 here is CASSPGSAVNQPQHF. The CDR3 coding sequence is TGTGCCAGCAGTCCGGGGTCGGCCGTCAATCAGCCCCAGCATTTT.

The V and J genes are TRBV4-3 and TRBJ2-1; TRBD2 might be the D (5 bases). The CDR3 is 17 amino acids. Germline loops: CDR1 LGHNA, CDR2 YSLEER. Trimming took 0 bases from V and 5 from J, leaving 17 bases between them. In DNA, the CDR3 is TGCGCCAGCAGCCAAGATAGGCGCGAGGTAGCGAACAATGAGCAGTTCTTC. It is translated as CASSQDRREVANNEQFF.

This rearrangement joins TRBV29-1 to TRBJ2-3, with TRBD2 matching 11 bases. The CDR3 covers 15 residues. After removal of 7 bases from V and 2 bases from J, the junction contained 8 bases not matched to a gene. The germline V gene encodes CDR1 SQVTM and CDR2 ANQGSEA. CDR3 region: CSGIPSGGFTDTQYF. The CDR3, as DNA: TGCAGCGGGATCCCTAGCGGGGGGTTCACAGATACGCAGTATTTT.

This clone appeared once. The rearrangement joins TRBV27 to TRBJ1-4; 7 bases map to TRBD1. CDR3 size: 15 residues. The germline V gene has CDR1 MNHEY and CDR2 SMNVEV (reference sequence). V lost 5 bases to trimming and J lost 8 bases; unmatched junction nucleotides: 11. The CDR3 spells CASSPKTGYGEKLFF. The CDR3 DNA sequence: TGTGCCAGCAGTCCCAAGACAGGGTATGGAGAAAAACTGTTTTTT. Based on the CDR3 plus reference TRBV27 and TRBJ1-4, the full variable domain is EAQVTQNPRYLITVTGKKLTVTCSQNMNHEYMSWYRQDPGLGLRQIYYSMNVEVTDKGDVPEGYKVSRKEKRNFPLILESPSPNQTSLYFCASSPKTGYGEKLFFGSGTQLSVL.

This chain's CDR3 is CASSQGTGGYYNEQFF. CDR3 nucleotides: TGCGCCAGCAGCCAAGGGACAGGGGGCTATTACAATGAGCAGTTCTTC. The chain combines TRBV4-1 with TRBJ2-1; TRBD1 matches 11 bases. The V segment lost 1 base and the J segment 4 bases; nucleotides outside the gene matches: 3. Germline CDR1 is MGHRA and CDR2 is YSYEKL. The CDR3 runs to 16 residues.

This clone was seen once. V and J are TRBV5-6 and TRBJ2-3; the D is unclear. V lost 3 bases to trimming and J lost 2 bases, with 16 bases between them. Per germline, CDR1 SGHDT and CDR2 YYEEEE. This CDR3 region has 16 residues. The CDR3 coding sequence is TGTGCCAGCAGCTCCGCTACCTCACTTGCCACAGATACGCAGTATTTT. The encoded protein is CASSSATSLATDTQYF. Full variable domain (missing parts from reference TRBV5-6 and TRBJ2-3): DAGVTQSPTHLIKTRGQQVTLRCSPKSGHDTVSWYQQALGQGPQFIFQYYEEEERQRGNFPDRFSGHQFPNYSSELNVNALLLGDSALYLCASSSATSLATDTQYFGPGTRLTVL.

This clone was detected only once. The chain is built from TRBV5-6 and TRBJ2-5; D might be TRBD1 (5 bases). Deletions cut 0 bases from V and 3 bases from J, with 12 bases between. The CDR3 contains 15 residues. Per the germline V gene, CDR1 is SGHDT and CDR2 is YYEEEE. The CDR3 protein is CASSLARQGKETQYF. The CDR3 DNA follows: TGTGCCAGCAGCTTGGCCCGGCAGGGAAAAGAGACCCAGTACTTC.

The chain has TRBV11-2 and TRBJ1-1; TRBD1 might be the D (6 bases). Germline loops: CDR1 SGHAT, CDR2 FQNNGV. This CDR3 contains 12 residues. V was trimmed by 6 bases and J by 11 bases, leaving 16 bases between them. The CDR3, as DNA: TGTGCCAGCAGTCCGACCGGGACAAAGGCTTTCTTT. Protein: CASSPTGTKAFF.

This rearrangement joins TRBV9 to TRBJ1-1; possible D gene TRBD1, 6 bases. V gave up 9 bases and J gave up 4 bases, with 16 bases separating them. The germline V gene has CDR1 SGDLS and CDR2 YYNGEE. The CDR3 is 13 residues long. The CDR3 protein is CATSPQGSTEAFF. CDR3 bases: TGTGCCACCTCTCCCCAGGGGTCCACTGAAGCTTTCTTT.